This TCR beta chain stems from a study of blood T cells in healthy people across ages. As regards this clonotype: The junction departs from the called germline gene at one end, perhaps through a read error.

The CDR3 contains 13 residues. Germline assignment: CDR1 MNHEY and CDR2 SMNVEV (reference sequence). Then a second PCR, running about 7 to 11 cycles, was carried out with a sample-barcoded 5' primer and a J-beta primer mix. Each TCR beta cDNA got a 12-nucleotide random molecular identifier. From the 5' RACE reads, TCRdb called clonotypes with MiXCR, one entry per CDR3 protein. The sample carries about 1.7 million distinct CDR3 sequences, under 30% recorded once. Sequencing was done on a sample of blood. The clonotype comes from a woman in her thirties in good health. The chain links TRBV27 to TRBJ2-2, with D perhaps TRBD1 or TRBD2 (5 bases each). The CDR3, as DNA: TGTGCCAGCACCCTGAGGGGATCCGGGGAGCGGTTTTTT. Translation: CASTLRGSGERFF.